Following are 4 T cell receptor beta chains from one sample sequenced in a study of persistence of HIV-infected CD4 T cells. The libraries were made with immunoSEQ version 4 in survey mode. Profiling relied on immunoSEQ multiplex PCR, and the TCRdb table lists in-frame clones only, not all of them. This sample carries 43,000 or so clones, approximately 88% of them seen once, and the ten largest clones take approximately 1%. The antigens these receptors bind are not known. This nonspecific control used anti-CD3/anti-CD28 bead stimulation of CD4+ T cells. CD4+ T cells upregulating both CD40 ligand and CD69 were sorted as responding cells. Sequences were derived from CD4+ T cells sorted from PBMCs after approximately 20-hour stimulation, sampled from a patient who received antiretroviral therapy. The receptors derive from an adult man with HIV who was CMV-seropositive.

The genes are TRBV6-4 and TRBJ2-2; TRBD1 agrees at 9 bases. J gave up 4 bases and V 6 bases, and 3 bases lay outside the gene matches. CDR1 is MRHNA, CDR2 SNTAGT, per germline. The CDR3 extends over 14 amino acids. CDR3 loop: CASRGQGPTGELFF. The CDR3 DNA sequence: TGTGCCAGCAGGGGACAGGGCCCCACCGGGGAGCTGTTTTTT.

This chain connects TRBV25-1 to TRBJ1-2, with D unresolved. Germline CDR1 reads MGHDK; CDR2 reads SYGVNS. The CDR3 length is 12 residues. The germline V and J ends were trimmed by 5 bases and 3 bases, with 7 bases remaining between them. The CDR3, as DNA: TGTGCCAGCAGTCAGTACGACTATGGCTACACCTTC. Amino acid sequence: CASSQYDYGYTF.

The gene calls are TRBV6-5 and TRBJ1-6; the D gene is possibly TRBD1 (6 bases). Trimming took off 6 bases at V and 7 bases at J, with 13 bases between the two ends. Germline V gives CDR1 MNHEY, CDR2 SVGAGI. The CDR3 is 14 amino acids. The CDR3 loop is CASRRGQTNSPLHF. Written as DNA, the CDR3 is TGTGCCAGCAGACGTGGACAGACGAATTCACCCCTCCACTTT.

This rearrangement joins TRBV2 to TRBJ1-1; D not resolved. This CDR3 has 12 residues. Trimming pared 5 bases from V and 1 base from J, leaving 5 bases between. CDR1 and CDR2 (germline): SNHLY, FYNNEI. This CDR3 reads CASSWANTEAFF. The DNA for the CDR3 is TGTGCCAGCAGTTGGGCGAACACTGAAGCTTTCTTT.